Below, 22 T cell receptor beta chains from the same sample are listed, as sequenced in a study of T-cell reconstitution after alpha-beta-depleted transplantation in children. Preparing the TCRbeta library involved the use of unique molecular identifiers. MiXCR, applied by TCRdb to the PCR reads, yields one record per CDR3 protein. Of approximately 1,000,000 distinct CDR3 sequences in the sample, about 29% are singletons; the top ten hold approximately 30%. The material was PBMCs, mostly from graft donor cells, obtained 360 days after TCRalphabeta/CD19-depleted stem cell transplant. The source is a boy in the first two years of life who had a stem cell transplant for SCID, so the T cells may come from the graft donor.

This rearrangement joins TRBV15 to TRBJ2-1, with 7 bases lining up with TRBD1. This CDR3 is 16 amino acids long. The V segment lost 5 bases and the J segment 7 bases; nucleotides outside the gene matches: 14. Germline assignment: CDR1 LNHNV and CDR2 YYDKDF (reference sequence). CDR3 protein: CATSSPETGLGNEQFF. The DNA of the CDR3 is TGTGCCACCAGCTCGCCCGAGACAGGGCTGGGGAATGAGCAGTTCTTC.

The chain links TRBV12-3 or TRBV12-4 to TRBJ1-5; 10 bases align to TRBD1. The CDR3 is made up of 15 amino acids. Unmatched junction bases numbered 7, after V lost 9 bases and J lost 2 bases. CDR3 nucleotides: TGTGCCAGTTTATCCGGGACAGGGGGCAATCAGCCCCAGCATTTT. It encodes CASLSGTGGNQPQHF.

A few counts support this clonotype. The CDR3 sequence is CASSYGGALDTQYF. CDR3 sequence (DNA): TGCGCCAGCAGCTACGGGGGGGCCTTGGATACGCAGTATTTT. The rearrangement links TRBV5-1 to TRBJ2-3; 8 bases are shared with TRBD2. The CDR3 has 14 amino acids. CDR1 SGHRS and CDR2 YFSETQ come from the germline V gene. The trim removed 3 bases at V and 6 bases at J, leaving 6 bases unmatched. The whole variable domain, remainder taken from reference TRBV5-1 and TRBJ2-3, is KAGVTQTPRYLIKTRGQQVTLSCSPISGHRSVSWYQQTPGQGLQFLFEYFSETQRNKGNFPGRFSGRQFSNSRSEMNVSTLELGDSALYLCASSYGGALDTQYFGPGTRLTVL.

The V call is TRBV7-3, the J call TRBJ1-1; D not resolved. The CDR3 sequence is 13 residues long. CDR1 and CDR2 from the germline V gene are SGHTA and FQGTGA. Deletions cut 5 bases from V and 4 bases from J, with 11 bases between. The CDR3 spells CASSPQLGTEAFF. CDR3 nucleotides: TGTGCCAGCAGCCCCCAACTTGGCACTGAAGCTTTCTTT.

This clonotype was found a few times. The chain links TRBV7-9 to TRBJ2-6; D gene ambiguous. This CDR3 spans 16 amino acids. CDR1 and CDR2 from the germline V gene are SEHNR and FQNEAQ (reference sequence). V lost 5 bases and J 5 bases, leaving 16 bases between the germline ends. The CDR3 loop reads CASSPAQSRRANVLTF. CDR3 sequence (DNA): TGTGCCAGCAGCCCTGCACAGTCCCGACGGGCCAACGTCCTGACTTTC.

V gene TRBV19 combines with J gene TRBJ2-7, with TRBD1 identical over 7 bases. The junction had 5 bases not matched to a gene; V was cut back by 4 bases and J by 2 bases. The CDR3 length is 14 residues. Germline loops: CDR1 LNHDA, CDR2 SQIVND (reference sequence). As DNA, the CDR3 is TGTGCCAGTAGTACAACAGGGGCGGCCTACGAGCAGTACTTC. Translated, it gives CASSTTGAAYEQYF.

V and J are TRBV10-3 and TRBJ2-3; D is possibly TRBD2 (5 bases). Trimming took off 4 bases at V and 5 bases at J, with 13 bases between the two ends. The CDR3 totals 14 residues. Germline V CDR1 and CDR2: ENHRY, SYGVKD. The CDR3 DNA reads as TGTGCCATCAGTGGAGGTAACGAGGGAGATACGCAGTATTTT. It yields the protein CAISGGNEGDTQYF.

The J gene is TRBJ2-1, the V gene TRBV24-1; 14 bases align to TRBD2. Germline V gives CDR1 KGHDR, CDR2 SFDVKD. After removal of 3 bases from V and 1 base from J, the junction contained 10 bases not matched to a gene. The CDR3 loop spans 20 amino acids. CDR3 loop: CATSDATGTSGGRSYNEQFF. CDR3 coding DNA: TGTGCCACCAGTGATGCAACCGGGACTAGCGGGGGACGATCCTACAATGAGCAGTTCTTC.

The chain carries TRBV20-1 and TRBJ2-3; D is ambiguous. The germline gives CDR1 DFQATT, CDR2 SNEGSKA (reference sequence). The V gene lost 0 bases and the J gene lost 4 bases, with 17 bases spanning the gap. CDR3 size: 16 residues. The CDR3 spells CSAREGLVAASDTQYF. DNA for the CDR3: TGCAGTGCTAGAGAAGGGTTAGTCGCCGCGTCAGATACGCAGTATTTT.

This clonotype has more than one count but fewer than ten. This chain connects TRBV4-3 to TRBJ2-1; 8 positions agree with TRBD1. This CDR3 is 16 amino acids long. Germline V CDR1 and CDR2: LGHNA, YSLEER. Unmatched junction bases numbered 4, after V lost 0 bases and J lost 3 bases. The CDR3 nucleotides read TGCGCCAGCAGCCAAGACTACAGGGGGGACTACAATGAGCAGTTCTTC. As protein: CASSQDYRGDYNEQFF.

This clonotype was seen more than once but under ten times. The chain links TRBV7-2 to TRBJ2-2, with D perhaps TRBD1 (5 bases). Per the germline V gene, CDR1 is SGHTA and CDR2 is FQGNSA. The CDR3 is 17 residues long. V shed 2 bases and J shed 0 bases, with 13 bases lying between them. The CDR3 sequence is CASSLRGRRSNTGELFF. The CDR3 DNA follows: TGTGCCAGCAGCTTAAGGGGCAGGCGATCGAACACCGGGGAGCTGTTTTTT.

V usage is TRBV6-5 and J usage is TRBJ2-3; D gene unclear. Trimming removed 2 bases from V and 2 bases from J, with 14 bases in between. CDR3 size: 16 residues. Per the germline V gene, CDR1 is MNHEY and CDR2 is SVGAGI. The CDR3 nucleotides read TGTGCCAGCAGTTACAGGGCCAGCCAGATCACAGATACGCAGTATTTT. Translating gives CASSYRASQITDTQYF.

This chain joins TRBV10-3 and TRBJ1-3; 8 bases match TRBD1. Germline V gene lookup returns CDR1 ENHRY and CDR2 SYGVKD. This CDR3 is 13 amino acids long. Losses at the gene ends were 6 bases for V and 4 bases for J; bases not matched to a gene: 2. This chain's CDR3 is CAIRTGDGNTIYF. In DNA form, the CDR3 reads TGTGCCATCAGGACAGGGGACGGAAACACCATATATTTT.

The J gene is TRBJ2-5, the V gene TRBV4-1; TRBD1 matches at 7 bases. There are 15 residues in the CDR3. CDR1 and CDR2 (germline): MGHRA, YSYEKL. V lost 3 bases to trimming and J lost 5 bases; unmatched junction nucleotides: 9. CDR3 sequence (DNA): TGCGCCAGCAGCCATACTATACAGGGGATGGAGACCCAGTACTTC. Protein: CASSHTIQGMETQYF.

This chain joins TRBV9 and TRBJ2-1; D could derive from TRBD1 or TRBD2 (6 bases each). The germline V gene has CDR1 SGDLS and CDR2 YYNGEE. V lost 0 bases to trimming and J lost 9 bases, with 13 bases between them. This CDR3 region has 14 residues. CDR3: CASSVVLGGGEQFF. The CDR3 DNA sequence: TGTGCCAGCAGCGTAGTGCTGGGGGGCGGTGAGCAGTTCTTC.

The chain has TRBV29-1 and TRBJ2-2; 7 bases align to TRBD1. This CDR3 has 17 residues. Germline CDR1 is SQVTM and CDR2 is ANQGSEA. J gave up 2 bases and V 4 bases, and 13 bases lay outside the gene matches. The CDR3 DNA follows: TGCAGCGTTGTCACGACTGACGACAGGGATAACACCGGGGAGCTGTTTTTT. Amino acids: CSVVTTDDRDNTGELFF.

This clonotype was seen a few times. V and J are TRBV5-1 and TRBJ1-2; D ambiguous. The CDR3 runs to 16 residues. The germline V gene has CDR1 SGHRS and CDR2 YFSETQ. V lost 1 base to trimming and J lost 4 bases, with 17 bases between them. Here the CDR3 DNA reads TGCGCCAGCAGCTTGTTACCGGAAACAAGGCGCTATGGCTACACCTTC. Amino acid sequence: CASSLLPETRRYGYTF.

This CDR3 reads CASSLSPGGETQYF. The CDR3 DNA reads as TGTGCCAGCAGCTTATCTCCCGGGGGAGAGACCCAGTACTTC. V usage is TRBV11-2 and J usage is TRBJ2-5, with a tentative D call TRBD2 (6 bases). The ends were cut back, 2 bases at V and 4 bases at J, with 11 bases in the middle. CDR3 length: 14 residues. CDR1 and CDR2 from the germline V gene are SGHAT and FQNNGV.

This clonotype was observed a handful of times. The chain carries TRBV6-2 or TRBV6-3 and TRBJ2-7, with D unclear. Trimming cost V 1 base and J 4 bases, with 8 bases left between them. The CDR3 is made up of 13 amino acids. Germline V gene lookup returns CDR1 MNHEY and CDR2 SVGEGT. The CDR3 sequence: CASSYFTEYEQYF. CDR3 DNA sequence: TGTGCCAGCAGTTACTTTACGGAGTACGAGCAGTACTTC.

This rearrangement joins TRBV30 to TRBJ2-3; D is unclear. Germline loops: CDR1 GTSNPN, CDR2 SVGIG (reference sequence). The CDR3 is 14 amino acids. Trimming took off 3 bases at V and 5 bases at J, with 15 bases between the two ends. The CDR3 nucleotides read TGTGCCTGGAGCCCTGTAGGCGCGGAAGATACGCAGTATTTT. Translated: CAWSPVGAEDTQYF.

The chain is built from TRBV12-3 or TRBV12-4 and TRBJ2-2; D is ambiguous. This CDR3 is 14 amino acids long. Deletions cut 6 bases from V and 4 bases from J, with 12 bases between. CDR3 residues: CASSPDSPTGELFF. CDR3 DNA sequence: TGTGCCAGCAGCCCTGACTCACCCACCGGGGAGCTGTTTTTT.

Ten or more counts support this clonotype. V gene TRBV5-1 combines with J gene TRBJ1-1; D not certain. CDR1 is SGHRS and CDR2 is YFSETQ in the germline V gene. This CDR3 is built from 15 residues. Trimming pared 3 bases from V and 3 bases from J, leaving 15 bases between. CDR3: CASSSGEGWDTEAFF. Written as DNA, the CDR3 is TGCGCCAGCAGCTCAGGAGAGGGATGGGACACTGAAGCTTTCTTT.